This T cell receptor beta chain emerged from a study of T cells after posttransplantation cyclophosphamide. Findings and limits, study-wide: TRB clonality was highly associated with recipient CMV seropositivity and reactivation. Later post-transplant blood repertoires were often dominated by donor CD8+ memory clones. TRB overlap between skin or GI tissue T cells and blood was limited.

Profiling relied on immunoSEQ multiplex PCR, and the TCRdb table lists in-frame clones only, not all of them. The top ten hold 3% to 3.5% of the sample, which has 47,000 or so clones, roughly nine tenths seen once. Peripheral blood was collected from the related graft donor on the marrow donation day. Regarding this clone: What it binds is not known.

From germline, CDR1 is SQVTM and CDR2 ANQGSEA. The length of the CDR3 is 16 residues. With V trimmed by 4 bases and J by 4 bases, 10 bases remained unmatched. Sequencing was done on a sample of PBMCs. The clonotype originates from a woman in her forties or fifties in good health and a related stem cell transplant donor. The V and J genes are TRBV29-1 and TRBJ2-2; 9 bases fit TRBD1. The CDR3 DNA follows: TGCAGCGTTGCGGGACAGGGCGTATCGGGCACCGGGGAGCTGTTTTTT. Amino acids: CSVAGQGVSGTGELFF.